This is a list of T cell receptor beta chains from one sample in a study of technical replicates of blood from several donors. Sequencing was performed with immunoSEQ multiplex PCR; in TCRdb, only in-frame clones are kept and a portion is missing. The sample shows around 95,000 clones, approximately 96% of them seen only once. Material for sequencing was T cells isolated from PBMCs. These TCRs come from a human donor in good health. CDR3s include the opening cysteine and the closing phenylalanine or tryptophan. The order of the fields is V gene, D gene, clone size, CDR3 length, J gene, CDR3 protein, CDR3 DNA. The D gene is left open where the match is weak. A clone size is listed for some rows: how often the clone was seen (once, few, many), or a class if it is expanded.

V: TRBV4-2; D: .; size: .; length: 16; J: TRBJ2-7; CDR3: CASSQDSGPEGDEQYF; DNA: TGTGCCAGCAGCCAAGATAGCGGTCCGGAGGGTGACGAGCAGTACTTC
V: TRBV12-5; D: .; size: once; length: 14; J: TRBJ1-5; CDR3: CASGLVGGPQPQHF; DNA: TGTGCTAGTGGTTTGGTGGGGGGGCCACAGCCCCAGCATTTT
V: TRBV14; D: .; size: once; length: 16; J: TRBJ1-4; CDR3: CASSQDFRTDPEKLFF; DNA: TGTGCCAGCAGCCAAGATTTTAGGACAGATCCTGAAAAACTGTTTTTT
V: TRBV4-1; D: TRBD1; size: .; length: 15; J: TRBJ1-1; CDR3: CASSPGQGRWSEAFF; DNA: TGCGCCAGCAGCCCGGGACAGGGTAGGTGGTCTGAAGCTTTCTTT
V: TRBV6-5; D: .; size: .; length: 15; J: TRBJ2-1; CDR3: CASRGTGSPYNEQFF; DNA: TGTGCCAGCAGGGGAACGGGATCTCCCTACAATGAGCAGTTCTTC
V: TRBV5-1; D: .; size: .; length: 15; J: TRBJ2-2; CDR3: CASSPSGSLTGELFF; DNA: TGCGCCAGCAGCCCCTCGGGTAGTTTGACCGGGGAGCTGTTTTTT
V: TRBV9; D: TRBD1; size: .; length: 15; J: TRBJ1-4; CDR3: CASSDRQGRNEKLFF; DNA: TGTGCCAGCAGCGACCGACAGGGCAGAAATGAAAAACTGTTTTTT
V: TRBV7-6; D: .; size: .; length: 14; J: TRBJ1-2; CDR3: CASTLSEGNYGYTF; DNA: TGTGCCAGCACCCTCTCGGAGGGGAACTATGGCTACACCTTC
V: TRBV28; D: .; size: .; length: 11; J: TRBJ2-1; CDR3: CASSLSEGPFF; DNA: TGTGCCAGCAGTTTATCGGAGGGTCCTTTCTTC
V: TRBV9; D: .; size: .; length: 13; J: TRBJ2-5; CDR3: CASSVTAQETQYF; DNA: TGTGCCAGCAGCGTAACAGCCCAAGAGACCCAGTACTTC
V: TRBV5-1; D: TRBD1; size: .; length: 16; J: TRBJ2-7; CDR3: CASSRGSGGYRNEQYF; DNA: TGCGCCAGCAGCCGTGGGTCAGGGGGATATAGGAACGAGCAGTACTTC
V: TRBV11-3; D: .; size: .; length: 17; J: TRBJ2-7; CDR3: CASSLGGQSLSSYEQYF; DNA: TGTGCCAGCAGCTTAGGGGGGCAGTCGCTGAGCTCCTACGAGCAGTACTTC
V: TRBV4-1; D: .; size: .; length: 16; J: TRBJ2-7; CDR3: CASSPVGPKLSYEQYF; DNA: TGCGCCAGCAGCCCCGTGGGGCCTAAACTTTCCTACGAGCAGTACTTC
V: TRBV4-1; D: .; size: .; length: 13; J: TRBJ1-1; CDR3: CATWGAGGTEAFF; DNA: TGCGCCACTTGGGGCGCGGGGGGTACTGAAGCTTTCTTT